Each of the 27 T cell receptor beta chains below was sequenced from the same sample in a study of blood T cells in healthy people across ages. A second PCR of about 6 to 11 cycles used a sample-barcoded 5' primer and a J-beta primer mix. TCRdb redid the calling of the 5' RACE reads with MiXCR, one entry per CDR3 protein. Of some 1.4 million distinct CDR3 sequences in the sample, about 43% were seen once. What was sequenced was blood. These receptors were obtained from a woman under 30 in good health.

The CDR3 region is CSVFYRSRAEAFF. The CDR3 bases are TGCAGCGTTTTCTATAGAAGTCGGGCTGAAGCTTTCTTT. The chain combines TRBV29-1 with TRBJ1-1; D ambiguous. From germline, CDR1 is SQVTM and CDR2 ANQGSEA. Trimming shortened V by 5 bases and J by 6 bases, and 16 bases separated the two germline ends. This CDR3 is built from 13 residues.

This clonotype has more than one count but fewer than ten. This rearrangement joins TRBV20-1 to TRBJ2-5; TRBD2 matches 7 bases. V gave up 6 bases and J gave up 2 bases; unmatched junction bases: 15. Germline-derived CDR1 and CDR2 are DFQATT and SNEGSKA (reference sequence). The CDR3 consists of 16 residues. The CDR3 sequence: CSAMTLGAGIQETQYF. The CDR3, as DNA: TGCAGTGCCATGACCCTAGGAGCGGGGATACAAGAGACCCAGTACTTC.

This chain joins TRBV12-3 or TRBV12-4 and TRBJ2-1; 13 nucleotides align to TRBD2. Unmatched junction bases numbered 10, after V lost 5 bases and J lost 9 bases. The CDR3 runs 16 residues. CDR3 nucleotide sequence: TGTGCCAGCAGTCCCGAGACTAGCGGGAGGATTGGTGAGCAGTTCTTC. It is translated as CASSPETSGRIGEQFF.

This rearrangement joins TRBV20-1 to TRBJ1-4, with a weak D call TRBD1 (5 bases). V was cut by 5 bases and J by 12 bases, with 16 bases left in between. Looked up from germline, CDR1 is DFQATT and CDR2 is SNEGSKA (reference sequence). The CDR3 length is 12 residues. The CDR3 DNA sequence: TGCAGTGCTCGGGACCCCTCGGAAGAACTGTTTTTT. Translated, it gives CSARDPSEELFF.

In this sample, this clonotype turned up a few times. This chain uses TRBV6-2 or TRBV6-3 with TRBJ2-3; D is unresolved. V lost 7 bases, J lost 10 bases, and 18 bases lay in between. Germline CDR1 reads MNHEY; CDR2 reads SVGEGT. The CDR3 is 13 residues long. The CDR3 loop is CASNNPRAVAQYF. In DNA, the CDR3 is TGTGCCAGCAATAACCCGCGCGCTGTGGCGCAGTATTTT.

Of note for this clonotype: One end of the junction does not line up with germline, which may come from a read error. The V gene is TRBV6-1, the J gene TRBJ1-5; TRBD1 might be the D (6 bases). Germline-derived CDR1 and CDR2 are MNHNS and SASEGT. This CDR3 region has 13 residues. As DNA, the CDR3 is TGTGCCAGCACTGAAAGGGGGGTCCAGCCCCAGCATTTT. Protein: CASTERGVQPQHF.

Only a few counts were recorded for this clonotype. An end of the junction does not agree with germline; a read error may underlie this. J is TRBJ2-4 and V is TRBV5-1; 9 nucleotides line up with TRBD1. The J call may be mistaken, given a closer DNA end match to TRBJ2-7. The CDR3 totals 15 residues. CDR1 is SGHRS and CDR2 is YFSETQ in the germline V gene. This chain's CDR3 is CASSVDRGYSYEQYF. CDR3 nucleotides: TGTGCCAGCAGTGTGGACAGGGGCTACTCCTACGAGCAGTACTTC.

CDR3: CASKQMRDRTDIQYF. The CDR3 nucleotides read TGTGCCAGTAAACAGATGAGGGACAGGACGGACATTCAGTACTTC. The chain carries TRBV19 and TRBJ2-4, with TRBD1 matching 8 bases. Germline-derived CDR1 and CDR2 are LNHDA and SQIVND (reference sequence). The CDR3 extends over 15 amino acids. J gave up 8 bases and V 7 bases, and 13 bases lay outside the gene matches. Full variable domain (outside the CDR3, taken from reference TRBV19 and TRBJ2-4): DGGITQSPKYLFRKEGQNVTLSCEQNLNHDAMYWYRQDPGQGLRLIYYSQIVNDFQKGDIAEGYSVSREKKESFPLTVTSAQKNPTAFYLCASKQMRDRTDIQYFGAGTRLSVL.

The chain couples TRBV7-3 to TRBJ2-3, with 11 bases that match TRBD1. After removal of 0 bases from V and 4 bases from J, the junction contained 9 bases not matched to a gene. Germline CDR1 and CDR2: SGHTA and FQGTGA. The CDR3 runs 18 residues. For the CDR3, the DNA is TGTGCCAGCAGCTTAACGGGAGGACAGGGGGCTTGGGCAGATACGCAGTATTTT. Its translation is CASSLTGGQGAWADTQYF.

This clonotype is a singleton in its sample. A clone one base away is much larger, so this may be a read error. CDR3 in DNA: TGTGCCAGCAGCTTCGGCGCCTTCGGAGCCTATGGCTACACCTTC. Translation gives CASSFGAFGAYGYTF. The chain recombines TRBV5-6 with TRBJ1-2; D is ambiguous. From germline, CDR1 is SGHDT and CDR2 YYEEEE. This CDR3 spans 15 amino acids. Trimming left V 2 bases short and J 4 bases short, with 15 bases between.

The gene calls are TRBV10-3 and TRBJ2-3; TRBD2 agrees at 11 bases. This CDR3 is 15 amino acids long. The J segment lost 1 base and the V segment lost 6 bases, leaving 3 bases of the junction unmatched. CDR1 and CDR2 (germline): ENHRY, SYGVKD. DNA of the CDR3: TGTGCCATCAGCCAGACTAGCGGGGGCACAGATACGCAGTATTTT. Translated: CAISQTSGGTDTQYF.

This chain links TRBV7-6 with TRBJ2-5; 11 bases are a match to TRBD2. The length of the CDR3 is 15 residues. Trimming cost V 5 bases and J 4 bases; bases outside gene matches: 6. Germline CDR1 is SGHVS and CDR2 is FNYEAQ. This chain's CDR3 is CASSEFLAGGETQYF. In DNA, the CDR3 is TGTGCCAGCAGCGAGTTCCTAGCGGGAGGAGAGACCCAGTACTTC. Drawing the rest from reference TRBV7-6 and TRBJ2-5, the complete variable domain is GAGVSQSPRYKVTKRGQDVALRCDPISGHVSLYWYRQALGQGPEFLTYFNYEAQQDKSGLPNDRFSAERPEGSISTLTIQRTEQRDSAMYRCASSEFLAGGETQYFGPGTRLLVL.

The V gene is TRBV4-1, the J gene TRBJ1-3, with TRBD1 matching over 7 bases. Trimming at V came to 4 bases and at J to 7 bases, leaving 16 bases not matched to a gene. Germline assignment: CDR1 MGHRA and CDR2 YSYEKL. This CDR3 comprises 17 residues. CDR3 loop: CASSRTGDGFDWNTIYF. CDR3 in DNA: TGCGCCAGCAGCCGCACAGGGGACGGTTTCGATTGGAACACCATATATTTT.

V gene TRBV7-2 combines with J gene TRBJ2-3, with a tentative D call TRBD2 (5 bases). Trimming left V 2 bases short and J 6 bases short, with 21 bases between. Per germline, CDR1 SGHTA and CDR2 FQGNSA. This CDR3 spans 17 amino acids. CDR3 DNA sequence: TGTGCCAGCAGCTTAACCCGGCGGGTAACAGCTGGGGATACGCAGTATTTT. This sequence encodes CASSLTRRVTAGDTQYF.

This sequence joins TRBV7-2 and TRBJ1-1; D not certain. Germline loops: CDR1 SGHTA, CDR2 FQGNSA. Trimming stripped 0 bases from V and 1 base from J, with 9 bases between. The CDR3 is 15 residues long. CDR3 in DNA: TGTGCCAGCAGCTTAGCGAGCAGCCCGAACACTGAAGCTTTCTTT. Translating gives CASSLASSPNTEAFF. Combining the CDR3 with reference TRBV7-2 and TRBJ1-1 gives the whole variable domain GAGVSQSPSNKVTEKGKDVELRCDPISGHTALYWYRQSLGQGLEFLIYFQGNSAPDKSGLPSDRFSAERTGGSVSTLTIQRTQQEDSAVYLCASSLASSPNTEAFFGQGTRLTVV.

This clonotype was seen ten or more times. The chain has TRBV4-1 and TRBJ2-7; TRBD1 agrees at 9 bases. The CDR3 is made up of 16 amino acids. Trimming took 4 bases from V and 3 from J; bases not matched to a gene: 10. The V gene's germline CDR1 is MGHRA and CDR2 YSYEKL. CDR3 region: CASSLPRTGEVYEQYF. The DNA for the CDR3 is TGCGCCAGCAGCCTACCGCGGACAGGGGAGGTCTACGAGCAGTACTTC.

This clonotype was counted only a few times. This chain joins TRBV7-8 and TRBJ2-7, with D perhaps matching TRBD1 (6 bases). Germline lookup yields CDR1 SGHVS and CDR2 FQNEAQ. The CDR3 consists of 15 residues. V lost 3 bases and J lost 2, with 14 bases in between. This CDR3 reads CASSFIKRDTYEQYF. CDR3 bases: TGTGCCAGCAGCTTCATCAAGAGGGACACCTACGAGCAGTACTTC.

This clonotype was picked up a small number of times. The gene calls are TRBV6-1 and TRBJ2-3; maybe TRBD1 (6 bases). Germline V gene lookup returns CDR1 MNHNS and CDR2 SASEGT. V dropped 4 bases and J dropped 2 bases, with 10 bases sitting between them. The CDR3 sequence is 14 residues long. The CDR3 protein is CASSAGTFTDTQYF. In nucleotides, the CDR3 is TGTGCCAGCAGTGCCGGGACATTCACAGATACGCAGTATTTT.

V and J are TRBV13 and TRBJ2-1; D may be TRBD2 (8 bases). The V and J ends lost 4 bases and 0 bases respectively, with 22 bases between them. Germline loops: CDR1 PRHDT, CDR2 FYEKMQ (reference sequence). The CDR3 length is 19 residues. This CDR3 is CASSSDRVLSGSSYNEQFF. Written as DNA, the CDR3 is TGTGCCAGCAGCTCCGACAGGGTTCTAAGCGGGAGCTCCTACAATGAGCAGTTCTTC.

The sample holds a few counts of this clonotype. V is TRBV6-1 and J is TRBJ1-1; D is unresolved. Between the trimmed V and J ends, which lost 4 bases and 11 bases, there was a span of 11 bases. Germline V gene lookup returns CDR1 MNHNS and CDR2 SASEGT. CDR3 length equals 11 residues. DNA of the CDR3: TGTGCCAGCAGTGTCTACGGACTGGCTTTCTTT. Amino acids: CASSVYGLAFF.

Ten or more counts support this clonotype. The chain couples TRBV20-1 to TRBJ2-5; a possible D gene is TRBD2 (5 bases). Germline V gene data show CDR1 as DFQATT and CDR2 as SNEGSKA (reference sequence). V was trimmed by 2 bases and J by 4 bases, leaving 11 bases between them. This CDR3 has 13 amino acids. CDR3 DNA sequence: TGCAGTGCTAGACCCAGCGGTCGAGAGACCCAGTACTTC. Amino acids: CSARPSGRETQYF.

Only a few counts were recorded for this clonotype. The chain combines TRBV29-1 with TRBJ2-3; 9 bases are a match to TRBD2. The CDR3 is 14 amino acids. The V segment lost 4 bases and the J segment 6 bases; nucleotides outside the gene matches: 8. The germline V gene encodes CDR1 SQVTM and CDR2 ANQGSEA. The CDR3 protein is CSVARGGAEDTQYF. The CDR3 DNA reads TGCAGCGTTGCGCGCGGGGGGGCCGAGGATACGCAGTATTTT.

A few counts support this clonotype. CDR3 sequence (DNA): TGTGCCAGCAGCCCGGGACAGTCGGTCTATGGCTACACCTTC. This gives the protein CASSPGQSVYGYTF. This chain connects TRBV27 to TRBJ1-2; 7 bases fit TRBD1. The CDR3 has 14 amino acids. The J segment lost 4 bases and the V segment lost 6 bases, leaving 8 bases of the junction unmatched. Germline lookup yields CDR1 MNHEY and CDR2 SMNVEV (reference sequence).

This clonotype was detected only a few times. This chain uses TRBV6-1 with TRBJ1-2, with TRBD1 matching 7 bases. The CDR3 runs to 15 residues. The V gene's germline CDR1 is MNHNS and CDR2 SASEGT. V shed 5 bases and J 6 bases; nucleotides not matched to a gene: 12. CDR3 residues: CASSTRTGMGNGYTF. CDR3 coding DNA: TGTGCCAGCAGTACTCGGACAGGAATGGGGAATGGCTACACCTTC.

The CDR3 DNA reads TGTGCCAGCAGTTCATCCGGGACAGGGACGGAGACCCAGTACTTC. It yields the protein CASSSSGTGTETQYF. The chain recombines TRBV2 with TRBJ2-5, with 9 bases that match TRBD1. Per germline, CDR1 SNHLY and CDR2 FYNNEI. With V trimmed by 5 bases and J by 5 bases, 9 bases remained unmatched. CDR3 length equals 15 residues.

This clonotype has only a few counts. This chain uses TRBV4-1 with TRBJ2-1; 12 positions agree with TRBD2. Looked up from germline, CDR1 is MGHRA and CDR2 is YSYEKL. Germline trimming cut 8 bases from V and 5 bases from J; bases unmatched to any gene: 10. The CDR3 has 16 residues. CDR3 sequence reads: CASAETGLAGHNEQFF. The CDR3 nucleotides read TGCGCCAGCGCCGAAACGGGACTAGCGGGCCACAATGAGCAGTTCTTC.

About this clonotype itself: The DNA is omitted, as the CDR3 cannot be located on it reliably, and the CDR3 follows TCRdb's listing. The chain carries TRBV21-1 and TRBJ1-2; the DNA was not compared with TRBD1, the D call given in the table. TRBV21-1 is reported as a pseudogene. The CDR3 sequence runs 12 residues, both termini included. CDR3 region: CASRGHPYGCTF.